The 10 T cell receptor beta chains in this list originate from one sample, sequenced in a study of CD8 T cells in Susac syndrome. A quantity of about 0.5 to 1 ug RNA underwent reverse transcription using random hexamers. One entry per CDR3 protein results from TCRdb running MiXCR on the immunoSEQ multiplex PCR reads. Of more than 95,000 distinct CDR3 sequences listed, 85% to 95% are singletons. Sequenced material: CD4+ T cells from PBMCs. These receptor sequences come from a human donor with multiple sclerosis.

The chain is built from TRBV5-1 and TRBJ2-5; 8 nucleotides match TRBD1. J lost 3 bases, V lost 5 bases, and 6 bases had no gene match. The CDR3 has 14 residues. Germline V lookup: CDR1 SGHRS, CDR2 YFSETQ. CDR3 DNA sequence: TGCGCCAGCAGTCTTTTGACAGGGGAAGAGACCCAGTACTTC. Its translation: CASSLLTGEETQYF.

The J gene is TRBJ1-1, the V gene TRBV10-3; D is unresolved. Per germline, CDR1 ENHRY and CDR2 SYGVKD. Deletions cut 8 bases from V and 1 base from J, with 17 bases between. CDR3 length: 15 residues. The CDR3 is CAIGVEGRRNTEAFF. The CDR3 DNA follows: TGTGCCATCGGGGTTGAGGGCAGAAGGAACACTGAAGCTTTCTTT.

This chain uses TRBV6-6 with TRBJ1-2, with no clear D. Trimming pared 2 bases from V and 0 bases from J, leaving 7 bases between. Germline CDR1 reads MNHNY; CDR2 reads SVGAGI (reference sequence). CDR3 length: 14 amino acids. CDR3 nucleotide sequence: TGTGCCAGCAGTTACAGTGCCGCTAACTATGGCTACACCTTC. Protein product: CASSYSAANYGYTF.

The chain has TRBV19 and TRBJ1-6; no clear D. Germline V gene sequence: CDR1 LNHDA, CDR2 SQIVND (reference sequence). V lost 4 bases to trimming and J lost 0 bases, with 7 bases between them. This CDR3 has 15 residues. The CDR3 DNA reads as TGTGCCAGTAGTACACCGAGCTCCTATAATTCACCCCTCCACTTT. Its protein product is CASSTPSSYNSPLHF.

V and J are TRBV20-1 and TRBJ1-2, with D possibly TRBD1 on 5 matching bases. Trimming removed 5 bases from V and 4 bases from J, with 14 bases in between. Germline V gene sequence: CDR1 DFQATT, CDR2 SNEGSKA (reference sequence). The CDR3 has 13 amino acids. The CDR3 here is CSAVPRGGYGYTF. The CDR3, as DNA: TGCAGTGCTGTCCCACGGGGGGGCTATGGCTACACCTTC.

The chain combines TRBV6-6 with TRBJ2-5, with a possible D match to TRBD1 (5 bases). Germline CDR1 MNHNY, CDR2 SVGAGI (reference sequence). V was pared by 4 bases and J by 1 base, with 10 bases between. The CDR3 contains 14 residues. The CDR3 here is CASSFPGPQETQYF. For the CDR3, the DNA is TGTGCCAGCAGTTTCCCAGGGCCCCAAGAGACCCAGTACTTC.

The chain couples TRBV30 to TRBJ1-1; the D gene is possibly TRBD1 (5 bases). This CDR3 has 13 residues. Germline CDR1 GTSNPN, CDR2 SVGIG (reference sequence). V was pared by 5 bases and J by 0 bases, with 10 bases between. Here the CDR3 reads CAWVLDMNTEAFF. CDR3 DNA sequence: TGTGCCTGGGTATTGGACATGAACACTGAAGCTTTCTTT.

The chain couples TRBV6-5 to TRBJ2-5, with TRBD1 matching over 7 bases. V lost 2 bases to trimming and J lost 5 bases; unmatched junction nucleotides: 11. The germline CDR1 and CDR2 sequences are MNHEY and SVGAGI. The CDR3 runs 16 residues. CDR3 loop: CASSYANRGQGETQYF. CDR3 bases: TGTGCCAGCAGTTACGCCAACAGGGGCCAGGGGGAGACCCAGTACTTC.

CDR3 nucleotides: TGTGCCAGCACCCTGCTAGCGGGGGGGCCCTTAGATACGCAGTATTTT. Residues: CASTLLAGGPLDTQYF. The genes are TRBV27 and TRBJ2-3; 12 nucleotides agree with TRBD2. Trimming removed 7 bases from V and 5 bases from J; junction bases left unmatched: 10. The CDR3 extends over 16 amino acids. The germline gives CDR1 MNHEY, CDR2 SMNVEV (reference sequence).

The rearrangement uses TRBV7-2 and TRBJ1-5; D unresolved. Germline V lookup: CDR1 SGHTA, CDR2 FQGNSA. This CDR3 contains 13 residues. Deletions cut 4 bases from V and 6 bases from J, with 10 bases between. DNA for the CDR3: TGTGCCAGCAGCTCGCCTTTGGGTCAGCCCCAGCATTTT. Residues: CASSSPLGQPQHF.